This TCR beta chain was profiled in a study of identical twins. The germline V gene has CDR1 SGDLS and CDR2 YYNGEE. With 5 bases clipped from V and 3 bases from J, the junction kept 4 bases outside the gene matches. This CDR3 has 14 residues. Template switching supplied a universal primer site; unique molecular identifiers were carried on the cDNA. MiXCR, applied by TCRdb to the 5' RACE reads, yields one record per CDR3 protein. The sample carries roughly 500,000 distinct CDR3 sequences, about 20% recorded once. The sample also formed part of further work on T cells expressing NK-cell markers. That paper adds: An anti-gamma-delta TCR antibody restricted sorting to alpha-beta TCR T cells in several experiments. Each of several donors carried dominant NKG2C+ clonotypes accounting for roughly 1.0-8% of CD8+ T cells. Unclear, still, was the HCMV specificity of the expanded NKG2C+ T cell clones.

Sequencing input: CD4+ T cells sorted from blood. The rearrangement joins TRBV9 to TRBJ2-5; 10 nucleotides line up with TRBD2. This receptor was taken from a woman aged 18-30 years in good health. The CDR3 reads CASSALAGKETQYF. In nucleotides, the CDR3 is TGTGCCAGCAGTGCACTAGCGGGGAAAGAGACCCAGTACTTC.